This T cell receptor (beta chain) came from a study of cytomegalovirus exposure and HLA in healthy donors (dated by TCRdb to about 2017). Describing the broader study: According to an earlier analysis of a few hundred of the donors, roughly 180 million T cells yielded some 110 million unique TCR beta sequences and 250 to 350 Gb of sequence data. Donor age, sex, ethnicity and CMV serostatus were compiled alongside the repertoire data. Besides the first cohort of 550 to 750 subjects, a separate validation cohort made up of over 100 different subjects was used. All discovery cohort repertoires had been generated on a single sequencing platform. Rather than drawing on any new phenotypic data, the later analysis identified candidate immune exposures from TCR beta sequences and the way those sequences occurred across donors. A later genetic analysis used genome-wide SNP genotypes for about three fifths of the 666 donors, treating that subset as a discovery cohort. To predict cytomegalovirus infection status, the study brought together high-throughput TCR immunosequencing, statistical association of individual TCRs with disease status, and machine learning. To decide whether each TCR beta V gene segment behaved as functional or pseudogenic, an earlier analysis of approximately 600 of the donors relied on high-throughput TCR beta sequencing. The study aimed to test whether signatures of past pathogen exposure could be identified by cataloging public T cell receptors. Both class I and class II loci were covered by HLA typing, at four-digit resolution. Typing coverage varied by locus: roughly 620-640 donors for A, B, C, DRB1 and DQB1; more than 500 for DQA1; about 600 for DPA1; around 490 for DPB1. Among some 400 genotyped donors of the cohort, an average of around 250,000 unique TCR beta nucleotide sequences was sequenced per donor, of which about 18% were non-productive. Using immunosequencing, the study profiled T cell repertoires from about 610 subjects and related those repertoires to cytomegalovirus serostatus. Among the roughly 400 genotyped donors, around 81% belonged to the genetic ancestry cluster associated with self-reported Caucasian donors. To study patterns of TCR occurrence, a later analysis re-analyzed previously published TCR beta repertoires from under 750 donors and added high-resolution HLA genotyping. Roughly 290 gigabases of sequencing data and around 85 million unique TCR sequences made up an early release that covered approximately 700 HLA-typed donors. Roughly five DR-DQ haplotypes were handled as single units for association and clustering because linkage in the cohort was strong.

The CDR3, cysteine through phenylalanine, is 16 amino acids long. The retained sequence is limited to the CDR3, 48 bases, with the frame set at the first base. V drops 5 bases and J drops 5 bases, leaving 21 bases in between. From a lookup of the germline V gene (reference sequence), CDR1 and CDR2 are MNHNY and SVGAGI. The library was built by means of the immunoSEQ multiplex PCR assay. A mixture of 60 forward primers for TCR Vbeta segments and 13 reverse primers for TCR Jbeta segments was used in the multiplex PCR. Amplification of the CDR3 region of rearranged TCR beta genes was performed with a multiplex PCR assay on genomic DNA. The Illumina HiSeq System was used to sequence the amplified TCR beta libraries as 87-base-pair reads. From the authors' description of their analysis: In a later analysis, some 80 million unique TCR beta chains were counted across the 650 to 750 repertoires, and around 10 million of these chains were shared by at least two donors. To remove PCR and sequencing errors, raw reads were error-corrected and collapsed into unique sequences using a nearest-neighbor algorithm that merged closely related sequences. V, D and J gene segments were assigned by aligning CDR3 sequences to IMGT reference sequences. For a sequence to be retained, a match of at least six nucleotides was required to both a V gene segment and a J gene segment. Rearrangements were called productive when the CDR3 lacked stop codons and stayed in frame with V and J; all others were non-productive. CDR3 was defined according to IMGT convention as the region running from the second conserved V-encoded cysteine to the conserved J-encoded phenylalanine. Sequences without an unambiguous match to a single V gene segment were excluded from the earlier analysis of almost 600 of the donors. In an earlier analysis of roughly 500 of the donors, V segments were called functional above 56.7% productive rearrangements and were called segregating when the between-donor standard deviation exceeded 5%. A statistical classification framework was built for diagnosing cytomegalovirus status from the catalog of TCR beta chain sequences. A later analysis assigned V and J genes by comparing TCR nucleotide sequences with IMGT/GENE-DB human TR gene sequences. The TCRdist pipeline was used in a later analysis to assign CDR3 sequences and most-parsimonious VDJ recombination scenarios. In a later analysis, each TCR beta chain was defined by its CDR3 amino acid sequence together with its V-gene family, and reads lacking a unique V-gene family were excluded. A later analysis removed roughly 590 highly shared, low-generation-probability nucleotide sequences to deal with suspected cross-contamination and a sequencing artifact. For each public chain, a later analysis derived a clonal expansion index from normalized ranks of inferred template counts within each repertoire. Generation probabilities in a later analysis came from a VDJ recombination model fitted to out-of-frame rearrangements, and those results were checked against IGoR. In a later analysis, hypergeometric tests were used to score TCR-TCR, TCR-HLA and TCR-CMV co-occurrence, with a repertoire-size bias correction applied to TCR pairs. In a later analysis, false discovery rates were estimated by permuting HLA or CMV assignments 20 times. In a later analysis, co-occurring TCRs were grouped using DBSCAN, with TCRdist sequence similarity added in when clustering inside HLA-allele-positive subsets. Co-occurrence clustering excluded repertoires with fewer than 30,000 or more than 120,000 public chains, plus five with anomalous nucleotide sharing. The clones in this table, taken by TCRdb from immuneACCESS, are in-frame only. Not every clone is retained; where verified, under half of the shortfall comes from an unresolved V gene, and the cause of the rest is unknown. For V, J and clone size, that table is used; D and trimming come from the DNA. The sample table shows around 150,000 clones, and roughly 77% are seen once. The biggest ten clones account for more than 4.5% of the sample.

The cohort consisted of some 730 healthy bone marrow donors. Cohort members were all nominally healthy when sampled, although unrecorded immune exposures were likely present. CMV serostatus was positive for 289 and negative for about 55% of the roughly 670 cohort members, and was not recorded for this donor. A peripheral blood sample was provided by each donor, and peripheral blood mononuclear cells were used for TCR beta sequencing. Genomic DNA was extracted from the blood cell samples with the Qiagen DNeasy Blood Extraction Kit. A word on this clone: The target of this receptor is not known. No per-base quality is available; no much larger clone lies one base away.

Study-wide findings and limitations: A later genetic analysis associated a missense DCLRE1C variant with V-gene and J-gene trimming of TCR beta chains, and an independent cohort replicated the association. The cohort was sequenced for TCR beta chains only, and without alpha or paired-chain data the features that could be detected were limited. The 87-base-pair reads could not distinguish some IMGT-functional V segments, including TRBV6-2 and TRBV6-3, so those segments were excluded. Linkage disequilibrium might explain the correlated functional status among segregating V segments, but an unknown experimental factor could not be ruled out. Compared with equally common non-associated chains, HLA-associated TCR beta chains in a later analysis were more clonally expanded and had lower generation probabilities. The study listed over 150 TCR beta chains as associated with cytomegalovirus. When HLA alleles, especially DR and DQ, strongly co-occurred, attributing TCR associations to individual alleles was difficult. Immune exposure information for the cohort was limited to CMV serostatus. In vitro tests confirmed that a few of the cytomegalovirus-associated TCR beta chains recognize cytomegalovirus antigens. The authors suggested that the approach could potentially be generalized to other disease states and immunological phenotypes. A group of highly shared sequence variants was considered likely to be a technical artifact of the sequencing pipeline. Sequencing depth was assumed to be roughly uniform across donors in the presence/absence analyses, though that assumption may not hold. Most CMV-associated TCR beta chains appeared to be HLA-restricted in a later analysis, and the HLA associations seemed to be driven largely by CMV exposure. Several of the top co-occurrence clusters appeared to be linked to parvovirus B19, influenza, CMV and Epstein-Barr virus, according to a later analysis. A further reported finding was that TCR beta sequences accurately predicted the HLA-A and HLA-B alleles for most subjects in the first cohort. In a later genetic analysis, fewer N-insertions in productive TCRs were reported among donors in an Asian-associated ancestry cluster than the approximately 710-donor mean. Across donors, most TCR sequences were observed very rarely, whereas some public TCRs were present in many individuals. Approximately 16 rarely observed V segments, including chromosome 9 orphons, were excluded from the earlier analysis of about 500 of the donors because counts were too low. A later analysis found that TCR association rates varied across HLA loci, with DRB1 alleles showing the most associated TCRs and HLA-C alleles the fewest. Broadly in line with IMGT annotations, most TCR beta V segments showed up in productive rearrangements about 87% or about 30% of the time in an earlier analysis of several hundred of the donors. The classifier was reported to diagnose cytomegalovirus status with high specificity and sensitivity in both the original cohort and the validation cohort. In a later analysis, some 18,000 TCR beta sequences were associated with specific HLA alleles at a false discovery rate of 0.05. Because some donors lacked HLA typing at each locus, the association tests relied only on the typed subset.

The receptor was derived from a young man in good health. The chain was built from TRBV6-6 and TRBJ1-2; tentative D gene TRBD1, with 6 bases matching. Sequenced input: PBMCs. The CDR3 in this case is CASSPTGSASRYGYTF. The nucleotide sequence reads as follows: TGTGCCAGCAGTCCGACAGGATCGGCCTCTCGATATGGCTACACCTTC.